The 9 T cell receptor beta chains in this list originate from one sample, sequenced in a study of T cell changes during pregnancy in multiple sclerosis. Some clones are missing from TCRdb's copy, which holds only in-frame ones; the method was immunoSEQ multiplex PCR. The table records some 62,000 clones, roughly 90% of them present only once. The source was peripheral blood, collected in the second trimester of pregnancy. The receptors come from a female donor in good health, enrolled as a control in a pregnancy study.

V is TRBV6-5 and J is TRBJ2-7, with 8 bases aligning to TRBD1. Trimming took 5 bases from V and 5 from J; bases not matched to a gene: 5. The CDR3 contains 13 residues. The germline V gene encodes CDR1 MNHEY and CDR2 SVGAGI. The CDR3 DNA reads TGTGCCAGCAGTGACAGGACAGGGAACGAGCAGTACTTC. It yields the protein CASSDRTGNEQYF.

The chain employs TRBV6-1 and TRBJ1-4; no reliable D call. Between the trimmed V and J ends, which lost 6 bases and 0 bases, there was a span of 8 bases. This CDR3 spans 14 amino acids. CDR1 is MNHNS, CDR2 SASEGT, per germline. CDR3 sequence reads: CASSVLATNEKLFF. The CDR3 nucleotides are TGTGCCAGCAGCGTCCTTGCAACTAATGAAAAACTGTTTTTT.

The genes are TRBV27 and TRBJ2-7, with 7 nucleotides matching TRBD2. In germline, CDR1 is MNHEY, CDR2 SMNVEV (reference sequence). The trim removed 6 bases at V and 0 bases at J, leaving 2 bases unmatched. The CDR3 extends over 13 amino acids. The CDR3, as DNA: TGTGCCAGCAGCCCGGGAGGCTCCTACGAGCAGTACTTC. Its translation is CASSPGGSYEQYF.

V usage is TRBV7-9 and J usage is TRBJ2-5, with D perhaps matching TRBD2 (6 bases). The CDR3 extends over 16 amino acids. Trimming pared 3 bases from V and 2 bases from J, leaving 16 bases between. Germline V CDR1 and CDR2: SEHNR, FQNEAQ (reference sequence). CDR3 residues: CASSLLSGRIQETQYF. The DNA for the CDR3 is TGTGCCAGCAGCTTGTTATCGGGGAGGATACAAGAGACCCAGTACTTC.

This chain joins TRBV30 and TRBJ2-1; 10 bases agree with TRBD2. Trimming took 3 bases from V and 6 from J; bases not matched to a gene: 5. The CDR3 extends over 14 amino acids. Germline V lookup: CDR1 GTSNPN, CDR2 SVGIG (reference sequence). The CDR3 reads CAWRRAGGLNEQFF. As DNA, the CDR3 is TGTGCCTGGAGAAGAGCGGGGGGGCTCAATGAGCAGTTCTTC.

This chain joins TRBV2 and TRBJ1-2; no firm D call. The CDR3 is 11 residues long. CDR1 is SNHLY, CDR2 FYNNEI, per germline. Trimming shortened V by 10 bases and J by 4 bases, and 10 bases separated the two germline ends. The CDR3 protein is CAKGRIYGYTF. The CDR3 coding sequence is TGTGCCAAAGGGAGGATCTATGGCTACACCTTC.

The J gene is TRBJ2-1, the V gene TRBV5-1, with 8 bases aligning to TRBD1. The CDR3 has 15 residues. The junction had 7 bases not matched to a gene; V was cut back by 3 bases and J by 5 bases. Germline V lookup: CDR1 SGHRS, CDR2 YFSETQ. The CDR3 nucleotides are TGCGCCAGCAGCTGGGTTCCGGGACAGGACAATGAGCAGTTCTTC. Its translation: CASSWVPGQDNEQFF. Combining the CDR3 with reference TRBV5-1 and TRBJ2-1 gives the whole variable domain KAGVTQTPRYLIKTRGQQVTLSCSPISGHRSVSWYQQTPGQGLQFLFEYFSETQRNKGNFPGRFSGRQFSNSRSEMNVSTLELGDSALYLCASSWVPGQDNEQFFGPGTRLTVL.

The V call is TRBV7-9, the J call TRBJ2-1, with 12 bases lining up with TRBD2. V dropped 5 bases and J dropped 7; count of bases not matched to a gene: 9. From germline, CDR1 is SEHNR and CDR2 FQNEAQ (reference sequence). The CDR3 loop spans 16 amino acids. The CDR3 loop is CASSPLLGLAGNEQFF. The CDR3 DNA is TGTGCCAGCAGCCCCCTTCTAGGACTAGCGGGGAATGAGCAGTTCTTC. The variable domain in full, with the rest retrieved from reference TRBV7-9 and TRBJ2-1, is DTGVSQNPRHKITKRGQNVTFRCDPISEHNRLYWYRQTLGQGPEFLTYFQNEAQLEKSRLLSDRFSAERPKGSFSTLEIQRTEQGDSAMYLCASSPLLGLAGNEQFFGPGTRLTVL.

The chain joins TRBV10-3 to TRBJ2-1; 7 positions match TRBD1. Trimming took 2 bases from V and 4 from J; bases not matched to a gene: 5. CDR1 is ENHRY and CDR2 is SYGVKD in the germline V gene. This CDR3 has 15 residues. CDR3 bases: TGTGCCATCAGTGAGCGACAGGGCACTTACAATGAGCAGTTCTTC. Encoded protein: CAISERQGTYNEQFF.